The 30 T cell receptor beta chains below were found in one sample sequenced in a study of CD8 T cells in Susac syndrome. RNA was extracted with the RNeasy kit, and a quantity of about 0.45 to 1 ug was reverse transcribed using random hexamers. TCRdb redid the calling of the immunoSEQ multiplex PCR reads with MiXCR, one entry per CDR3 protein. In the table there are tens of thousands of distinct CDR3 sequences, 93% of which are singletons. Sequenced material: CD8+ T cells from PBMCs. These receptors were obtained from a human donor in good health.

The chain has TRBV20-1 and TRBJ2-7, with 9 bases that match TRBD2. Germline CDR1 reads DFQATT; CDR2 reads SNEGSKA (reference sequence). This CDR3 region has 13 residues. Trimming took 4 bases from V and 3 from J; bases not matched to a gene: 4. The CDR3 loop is CSATGTSSYEQYF. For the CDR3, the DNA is TGCAGTGCTACCGGGACTAGCAGCTACGAGCAGTACTTC.

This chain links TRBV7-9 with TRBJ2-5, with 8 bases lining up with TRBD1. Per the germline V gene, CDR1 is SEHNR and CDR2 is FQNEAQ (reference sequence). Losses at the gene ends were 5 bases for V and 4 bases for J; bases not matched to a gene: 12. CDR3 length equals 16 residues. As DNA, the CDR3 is TGTGCCAGCAGCCCGGGGACAGGCCCCAGGATAGAGACCCAGTACTTC. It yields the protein CASSPGTGPRIETQYF.

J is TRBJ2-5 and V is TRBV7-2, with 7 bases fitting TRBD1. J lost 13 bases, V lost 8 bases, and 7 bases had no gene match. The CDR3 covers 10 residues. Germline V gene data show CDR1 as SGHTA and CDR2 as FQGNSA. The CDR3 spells CASPQGSVYF. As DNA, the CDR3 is TGTGCCAGCCCACAGGGGAGTGTGTACTTC.

CDR3 loop: CASSNRGGVETQYF. The CDR3 nucleotides read TGTGCCAGCAGTAACAGAGGGGGAGTGGAGACCCAGTACTTC. The rearrangement uses TRBV28 and TRBJ2-5, with D possibly TRBD1 on 6 matching bases. This CDR3 contains 14 residues. Germline CDR1 reads MDHEN; CDR2 reads SYDVKM. V was clipped by 5 bases and J by 5 bases, with 15 bases between them. The complete variable domain, with remaining parts taken from reference TRBV28 and TRBJ2-5, reads DVKVTQSSRYLVKRTGEKVFLECVQDMDHENMFWYRQDPGLGLRLIYFSYDVKMKEKGDIPEGYSVSREKKERFSLILESASTNQTSMYLCASSNRGGVETQYFGPGTRLLVL.

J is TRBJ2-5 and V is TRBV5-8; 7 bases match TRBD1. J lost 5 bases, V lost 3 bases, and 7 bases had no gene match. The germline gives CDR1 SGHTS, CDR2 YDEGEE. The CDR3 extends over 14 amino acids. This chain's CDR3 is CASSSGQPGETQYF. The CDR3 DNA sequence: TGTGCCAGCAGCTCGGGACAGCCCGGGGAGACCCAGTACTTC.

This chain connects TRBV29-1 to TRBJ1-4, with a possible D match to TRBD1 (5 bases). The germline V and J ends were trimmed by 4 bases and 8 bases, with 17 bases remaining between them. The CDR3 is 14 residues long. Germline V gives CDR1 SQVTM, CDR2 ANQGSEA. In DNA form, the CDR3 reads TGCAGCGTTGTAGGGGATGGGGTAGGCGAAAAACTGTTTTTT. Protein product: CSVVGDGVGEKLFF.

The CDR3 protein is CASRDPRDHEQYF. The CDR3, as DNA: TGTGCCAGCAGGGACCCCAGGGACCACGAGCAGTACTTC. The gene calls are TRBV6-6 and TRBJ2-7, with D possibly called TRBD1 or TRBD2 (5 bases each). CDR1 and CDR2 from the germline V gene are MNHNY and SVGAGI (reference sequence). The CDR3 has 13 residues. Trimming stripped 6 bases from V and 5 bases from J, with 14 bases between.

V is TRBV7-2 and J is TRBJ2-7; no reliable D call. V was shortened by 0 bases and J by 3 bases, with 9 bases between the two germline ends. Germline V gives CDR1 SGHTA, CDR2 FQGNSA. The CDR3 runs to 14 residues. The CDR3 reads CASSLADDNYEQYF. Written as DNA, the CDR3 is TGTGCCAGCAGCTTAGCCGATGACAACTACGAGCAGTACTTC.

The CDR3 nucleotides are TGTGCCAGCACCTGGGGCCTCTCTCAAGAGACCCAGTACTTC. Translating it yields CASTWGLSQETQYF. The rearrangement uses TRBV7-2 and TRBJ2-5; TRBD1 is a possible D gene (5 bases). V was shortened by 7 bases and J by 2 bases, with 14 bases between the two germline ends. The CDR3 is 14 residues long. The germline CDR1 and CDR2 sequences are SGHTA and FQGNSA.

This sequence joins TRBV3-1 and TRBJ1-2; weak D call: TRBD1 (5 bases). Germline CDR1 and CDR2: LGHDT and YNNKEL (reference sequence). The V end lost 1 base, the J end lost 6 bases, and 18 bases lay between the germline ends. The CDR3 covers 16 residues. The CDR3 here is CASSQVRAGPRDGYTF. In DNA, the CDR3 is TGTGCCAGCAGCCAAGTTCGGGCAGGGCCCAGGGATGGCTACACCTTC. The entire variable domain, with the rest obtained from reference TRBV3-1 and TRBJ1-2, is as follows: DTAVSQTPKYLVTQMGNDKSIKCEQNLGHDTMYWYKQDSKKFLKIMFSYNNKELIINETVPNRFSPKSPDKAHLNLHINSLELGDSAVYFCASSQVRAGPRDGYTFGSGTRLTVV.

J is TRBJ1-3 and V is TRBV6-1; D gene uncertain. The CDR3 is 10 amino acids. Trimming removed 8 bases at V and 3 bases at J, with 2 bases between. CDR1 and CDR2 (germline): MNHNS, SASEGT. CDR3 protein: CASRGNTIYF. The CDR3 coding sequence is TGTGCCAGCCGTGGAAACACCATATATTTT.

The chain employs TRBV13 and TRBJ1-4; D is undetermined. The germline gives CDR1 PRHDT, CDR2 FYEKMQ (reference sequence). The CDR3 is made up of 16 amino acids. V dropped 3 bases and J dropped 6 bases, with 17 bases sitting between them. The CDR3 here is CASSLSEEGNYEKLFF. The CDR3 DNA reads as TGTGCCAGCAGCTTGTCCGAGGAGGGAAATTATGAAAAACTGTTTTTT.

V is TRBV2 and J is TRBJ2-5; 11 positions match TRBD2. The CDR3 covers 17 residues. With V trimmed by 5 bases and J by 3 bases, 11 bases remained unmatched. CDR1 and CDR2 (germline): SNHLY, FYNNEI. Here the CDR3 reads CASSINSGREHEETQYF. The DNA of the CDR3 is TGTGCCAGCAGTATTAATAGCGGGAGGGAGCATGAAGAGACCCAGTACTTC.

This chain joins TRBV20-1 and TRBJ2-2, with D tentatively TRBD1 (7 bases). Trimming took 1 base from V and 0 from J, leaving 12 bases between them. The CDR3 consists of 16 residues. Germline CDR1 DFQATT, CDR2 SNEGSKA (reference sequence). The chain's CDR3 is CSARGPGGPNTGELFF. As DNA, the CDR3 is TGCAGTGCTAGAGGACCAGGGGGGCCGAACACCGGGGAGCTGTTTTTT.

Here the CDR3 DNA reads TGCGCCAGCAGCCAAGATAACCTCTCGCTAGATACGCAGTATTTT. Its protein product is CASSQDNLSLDTQYF. The genes are TRBV4-1 and TRBJ2-3; D is undetermined. Germline V gene data show CDR1 as MGHRA and CDR2 as YSYEKL. The CDR3 is 15 amino acids. With 0 bases removed from V and 5 bases from J, the gap between germline ends came to 12 bases.

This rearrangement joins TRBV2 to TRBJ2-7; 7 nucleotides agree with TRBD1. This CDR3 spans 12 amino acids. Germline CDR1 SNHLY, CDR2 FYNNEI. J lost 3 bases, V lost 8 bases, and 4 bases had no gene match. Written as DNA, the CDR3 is TGTGCCAGCGACAGGGCCCACTACGAGCAGTACTTC. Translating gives CASDRAHYEQYF.

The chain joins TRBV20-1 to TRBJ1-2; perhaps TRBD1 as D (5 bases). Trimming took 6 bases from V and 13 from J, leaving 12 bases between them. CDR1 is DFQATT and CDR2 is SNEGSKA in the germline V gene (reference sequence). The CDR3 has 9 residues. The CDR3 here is CSAGAFGTF. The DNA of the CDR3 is TGCAGTGCAGGGGCGTTCGGCACCTTC.

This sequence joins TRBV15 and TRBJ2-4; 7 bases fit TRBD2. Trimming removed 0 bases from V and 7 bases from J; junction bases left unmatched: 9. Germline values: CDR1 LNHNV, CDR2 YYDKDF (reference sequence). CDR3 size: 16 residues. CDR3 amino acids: CATSREFLGAGNIQYF. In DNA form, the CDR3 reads TGTGCCACCAGCAGAGAGTTTCTGGGAGCGGGGAACATTCAGTACTTC.

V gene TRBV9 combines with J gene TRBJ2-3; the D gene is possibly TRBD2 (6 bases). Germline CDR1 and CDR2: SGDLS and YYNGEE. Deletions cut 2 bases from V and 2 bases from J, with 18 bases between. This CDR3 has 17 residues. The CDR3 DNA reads TGTGCCAGCAGCGTGCCGCGGGGACTCGAGCTCACAGATACGCAGTATTTT. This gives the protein CASSVPRGLELTDTQYF. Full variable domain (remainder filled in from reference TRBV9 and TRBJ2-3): DSGVTQTPKHLITATGQRVTLRCSPRSGDLSVYWYQQSLDQGLQFLIQYYNGEERAKGNILERFSAQQFPDLHSELNLSSLELGDSALYFCASSVPRGLELTDTQYFGPGTRLTVL.

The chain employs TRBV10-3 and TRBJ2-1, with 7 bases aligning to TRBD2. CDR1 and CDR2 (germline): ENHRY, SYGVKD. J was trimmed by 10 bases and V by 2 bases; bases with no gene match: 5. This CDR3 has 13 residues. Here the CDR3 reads CAISEGEAGEQFF. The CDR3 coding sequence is TGTGCCATCAGTGAGGGGGAAGCGGGGGAGCAGTTCTTC.

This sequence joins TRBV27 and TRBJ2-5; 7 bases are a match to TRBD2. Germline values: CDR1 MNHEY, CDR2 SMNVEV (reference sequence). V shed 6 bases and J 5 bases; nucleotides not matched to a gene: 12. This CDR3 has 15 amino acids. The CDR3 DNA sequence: TGTGCCAGCAGCCCTCTAGGACTAGTTGATGAGACCCAGTACTTC. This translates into CASSPLGLVDETQYF.

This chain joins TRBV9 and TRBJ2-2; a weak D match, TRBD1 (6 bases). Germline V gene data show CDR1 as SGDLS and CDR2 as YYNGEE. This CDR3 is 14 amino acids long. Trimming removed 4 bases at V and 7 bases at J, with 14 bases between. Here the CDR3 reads CASSSHRDGGELFF. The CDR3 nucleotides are TGTGCCAGCAGCTCTCACAGGGACGGCGGGGAGCTGTTTTTT.

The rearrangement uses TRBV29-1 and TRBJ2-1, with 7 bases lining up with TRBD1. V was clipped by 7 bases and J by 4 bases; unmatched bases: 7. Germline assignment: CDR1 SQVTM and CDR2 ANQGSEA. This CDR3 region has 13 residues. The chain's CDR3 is CSGRGQNYNEQFF. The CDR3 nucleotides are TGCAGCGGTCGGGGACAGAATTACAATGAGCAGTTCTTC.

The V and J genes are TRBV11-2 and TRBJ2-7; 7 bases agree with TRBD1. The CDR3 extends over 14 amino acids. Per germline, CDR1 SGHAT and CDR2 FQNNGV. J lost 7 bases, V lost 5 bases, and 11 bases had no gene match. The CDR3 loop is CASSPTGVLREQYF. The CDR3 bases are TGTGCCAGCAGCCCCACAGGGGTCCTACGGGAGCAGTACTTC.

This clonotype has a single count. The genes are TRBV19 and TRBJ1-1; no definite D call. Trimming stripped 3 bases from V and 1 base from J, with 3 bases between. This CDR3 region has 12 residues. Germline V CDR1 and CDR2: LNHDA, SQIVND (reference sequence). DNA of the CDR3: TGTGCCAGTAGTATTGGGAACACTGAAGCTTTCTTT. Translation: CASSIGNTEAFF.

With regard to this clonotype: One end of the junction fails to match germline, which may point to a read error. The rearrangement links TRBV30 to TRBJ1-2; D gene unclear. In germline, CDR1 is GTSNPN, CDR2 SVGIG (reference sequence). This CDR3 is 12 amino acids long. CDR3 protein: CAWSIGSPGYTF. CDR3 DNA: TGTGCCTGGAGTATCGGGTCCCCTGGCTACACTTTC.

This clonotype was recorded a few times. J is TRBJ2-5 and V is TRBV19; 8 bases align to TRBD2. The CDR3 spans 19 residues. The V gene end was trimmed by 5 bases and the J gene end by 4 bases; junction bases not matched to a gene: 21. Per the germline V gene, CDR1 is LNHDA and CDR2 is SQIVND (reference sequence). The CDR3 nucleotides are TGTGCCAGTAGTGGAAATAACTGGGGTAGCGGGAAGCCTCGAGAGACCCAGTACTTC. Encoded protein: CASSGNNWGSGKPRETQYF.

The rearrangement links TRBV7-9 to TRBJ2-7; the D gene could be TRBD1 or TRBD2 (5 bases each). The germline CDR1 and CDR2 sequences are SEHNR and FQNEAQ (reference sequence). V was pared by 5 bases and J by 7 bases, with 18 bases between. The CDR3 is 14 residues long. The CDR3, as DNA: TGTGCCAGCAGCCGCCGGGACGGGGATGCGGAGCAGTACTTC. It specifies CASSRRDGDAEQYF.

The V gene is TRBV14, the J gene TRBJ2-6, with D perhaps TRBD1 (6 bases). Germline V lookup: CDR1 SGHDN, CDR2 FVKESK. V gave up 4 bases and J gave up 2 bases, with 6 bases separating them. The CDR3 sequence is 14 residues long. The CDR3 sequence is CASSRQAGANVLTF. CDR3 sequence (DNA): TGTGCCAGCAGCCGACAGGCTGGGGCCAACGTCCTGACTTTC.

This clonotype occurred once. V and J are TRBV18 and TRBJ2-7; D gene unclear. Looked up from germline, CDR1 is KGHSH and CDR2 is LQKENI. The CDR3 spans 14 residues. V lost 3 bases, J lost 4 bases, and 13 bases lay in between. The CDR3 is CASSPTMNLYEQYF. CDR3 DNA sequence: TGTGCCAGCTCACCGACAATGAATCTATACGAGCAGTACTTC.